This is a list of T cell receptor beta chains from one sample in a study of CD4+ T cells in melanoma. Generated by immunoSEQ multiplex PCR, the TCRdb table keeps only in-frame clones and is missing some. The data show about 55,000 clones, 60% to 75% seen once. Specimen: tumor tissue. These receptors were obtained from a human donor with melanoma. The CDR3 runs from the conserved cysteine through the conserved F or W. The order of the fields is clone size, V gene, J gene, D gene, CDR3 DNA, CDR3 protein. A D gene is named only where the DNA matches it firmly. Size tells how often a clone was seen (once, few, many) or the class of an expanded clone, and some rows leave it out.

abundance: NA; v_gene: TRBV13; j_gene: TRBJ1-6; d_gene: NA; CDR3nt: TGTGCCAGCAGCCCCGGGCTCCCTTCACCCCTCCACTTT; CDR3aa: CASSPGLPSPLHF
abundance: many; v_gene: TRBV5-1; j_gene: TRBJ1-3; d_gene: TRBD1; CDR3nt: TGCGCCAGCAGCTCCGGACAGGGTGAAATTGGCTCTGGAAACACCATATATTTT; CDR3aa: CASSSGQGEIGSGNTIYF
abundance: NA; v_gene: TRBV28; j_gene: TRBJ1-1; d_gene: TRBD1; CDR3nt: TGTGCCAGCAGTCTTCTAGAGGGGGCAAAGGTGAACACTGAAGCTTTCTTT; CDR3aa: CASSLLEGAKVNTEAFF
abundance: NA; v_gene: TRBV7-8; j_gene: TRBJ2-4; d_gene: TRBD2; CDR3nt: TGTGCCAGCAGCTTAAGGAAGCCCTCGGGAGGAGCCAAAAACATTCAGTACTTC; CDR3aa: CASSLRKPSGGAKNIQYF
abundance: once; v_gene: TRBV29-1; j_gene: TRBJ1-2; d_gene: TRBD1; CDR3nt: TGCAGCGTTGGGGGGGGTCTGAGGGGGCAAGGCTACACCTTC; CDR3aa: CSVGGGLRGQGYTF
abundance: NA; v_gene: TRBV6-5; j_gene: TRBJ2-7; d_gene: NA; CDR3nt: TGTGCCAGCAGTTACTCACAGGTCTCCTACGAGCAGTACTTC; CDR3aa: CASSYSQVSYEQYF
abundance: many; v_gene: TRBV27; j_gene: TRBJ2-7; d_gene: TRBD1; CDR3nt: TGTGCCAGCAGTTTATGGCAGGGGGACGAGCAGTACTTC; CDR3aa: CASSLWQGDEQYF
abundance: few; v_gene: TRBV28; j_gene: TRBJ1-3; d_gene: NA; CDR3nt: TGTGCCAGCAGTTTAGAGGGAAACACCATATATTTT; CDR3aa: CASSLEGNTIYF
abundance: NA; v_gene: TRBV19; j_gene: TRBJ1-1; d_gene: NA; CDR3nt: TGTGCCAGTAGGGACAGCCAGAACACTGAAGCTTTCTTT; CDR3aa: CASRDSQNTEAFF
abundance: NA; v_gene: TRBV6-6; j_gene: TRBJ1-2; d_gene: NA; CDR3nt: TGTGCCAGCAGTTACGGGGTTAGGGAGGATGGCTACACCTTC; CDR3aa: CASSYGVREDGYTF
abundance: few; v_gene: TRBV4-1; j_gene: TRBJ2-7; d_gene: NA; CDR3nt: TGCGCCAGCAGCCAAGGCCCAGGCTGGTCCTACGAGCAGTACTTC; CDR3aa: CASSQGPGWSYEQYF
abundance: NA; v_gene: TRBV28; j_gene: TRBJ2-3; d_gene: NA; CDR3nt: TGTGCCAGCAGCTACTACGGTGGTGGCACAGATACGCAGTATTTT; CDR3aa: CASSYYGGGTDTQYF
abundance: few; v_gene: TRBV5-1; j_gene: TRBJ2-2; d_gene: NA; CDR3nt: TGCGCCAGCAGCTTGTTCGCGGGCCCCGGGGAGCTGTTTTTT; CDR3aa: CASSLFAGPGELFF
abundance: NA; v_gene: TRBV25-1; j_gene: TRBJ2-1; d_gene: NA; CDR3nt: TGTGCCAGCAGTGGAGTCGGGGCCGGGGGTGAGCAGTTCTTC; CDR3aa: CASSGVGAGGEQFF
abundance: NA; v_gene: TRBV19; j_gene: TRBJ2-6; d_gene: NA; CDR3nt: TGTGCCAGTAGTCGACAGGTCTCTGGGGCCAACGTCCTGACTTTC; CDR3aa: CASSRQVSGANVLTF
abundance: NA; v_gene: TRBV25-1; j_gene: TRBJ2-2; d_gene: TRBD1; CDR3nt: TGTGCCAGCAGTAGGGCAGGGGGCGGCGGGGAGCTGTTTTTT; CDR3aa: CASSRAGGGGELFF